This is a list of T cell receptor beta chains from one sample in a study of regulatory dendritic cells for organ transplantation. The protocol was immunoSEQ multiplex PCR, while the TCRdb copy is restricted to in-frame clones and leaves out a portion. In the table there are 29,000 or so clones, 75% to 80% of which are singletons. The sample consisted of memory CD4+ T cells from blood. The origin of the receptors is a human donor in good health. Each CDR3 is given with its conserved first and last residue. Each record gives: CDR3 length, D gene, V gene, clone size, J gene, CDR3 protein, CDR3 DNA. D genes are given only for firm matches. Some rows mark clone size as missing; the rest say once, few, many or name a class of expanded clone.

cdr3_length: 13
d_call: NA
v_call: TRBV7-2
clone_size: NA
j_call: TRBJ2-7
cdr3_aa: CASSLASAYEQYF
cdr3_nt: TGTGCCAGCAGCTTAGCGTCAGCCTACGAGCAGTACTTC

cdr3_length: 11
d_call: NA
v_call: TRBV2
clone_size: NA
j_call: TRBJ2-1
cdr3_aa: CASSQNNEQFF
cdr3_nt: TGTGCCAGCAGTCAGAACAATGAGCAGTTCTTC

cdr3_length: 15
d_call: TRBD1
v_call: TRBV29-1
clone_size: NA
j_call: TRBJ1-2
cdr3_aa: CSVERPGGNRNGYTF
cdr3_nt: TGCAGCGTTGAAAGGCCAGGGGGCAACAGGAATGGCTACACCTTC

cdr3_length: 18
d_call: NA
v_call: TRBV4-3
clone_size: NA
j_call: TRBJ1-2
cdr3_aa: CASSQGLSRREDLNGYTF
cdr3_nt: TGCGCCAGCAGCCAAGGACTATCAAGACGGGAGGATTTGAATGGCTACACCTTC

cdr3_length: 16
d_call: NA
v_call: TRBV7-8
clone_size: NA
j_call: TRBJ1-3
cdr3_aa: CASSSGHTLSGNTIYF
cdr3_nt: TGTGCCAGCAGCTCGGGCCACACACTTTCTGGAAACACCATATATTTT

cdr3_length: 11
d_call: NA
v_call: TRBV29-1
clone_size: few
j_call: TRBJ1-1
cdr3_aa: CSVEVNTEAFF
cdr3_nt: TGCAGCGTTGAGGTGAACACTGAAGCTTTCTTT

cdr3_length: 15
d_call: NA
v_call: TRBV6-5
clone_size: NA
j_call: TRBJ2-7
cdr3_aa: CASSYSPRGGYEQYF
cdr3_nt: TGTGCCAGCAGTTATTCCCCTAGAGGGGGTTACGAGCAGTACTTC

cdr3_length: 13
d_call: NA
v_call: TRBV2
clone_size: NA
j_call: TRBJ2-7
cdr3_aa: CASKTSGSYEQYF
cdr3_nt: TGTGCCAGCAAGACTTCAGGGTCCTACGAGCAGTACTTC

cdr3_length: 16
d_call: TRBD1
v_call: TRBV28
clone_size: NA
j_call: TRBJ1-1
cdr3_aa: CASSLSAGGAGTEAFF
cdr3_nt: TGTGCCAGCAGTTTATCGGCAGGGGGCGCGGGCACTGAAGCTTTCTTT

cdr3_length: 19
d_call: TRBD2
v_call: TRBV19
clone_size: NA
j_call: TRBJ2-5
cdr3_aa: CASSIRVMLSGRGRETQYF
cdr3_nt: TGTGCCAGTAGTATTCGGGTTATGCTGAGCGGGAGGGGGCGGGAGACCCAGTACTTC

cdr3_length: 15
d_call: TRBD1
v_call: TRBV9
clone_size: NA
j_call: TRBJ2-5
cdr3_aa: CASSAGQGIGETQYF
cdr3_nt: TGTGCCAGCAGCGCAGGACAGGGCATAGGTGAGACCCAGTACTTC

cdr3_length: 15
d_call: TRBD2
v_call: TRBV6-5
clone_size: NA
j_call: TRBJ2-1
cdr3_aa: CASRPTSGRAAKQFF
cdr3_nt: TGTGCCAGCAGACCCACTAGCGGGAGGGCAGCAAAGCAGTTCTTC

cdr3_length: 13
d_call: TRBD2
v_call: TRBV7-6
clone_size: NA
j_call: TRBJ2-1
cdr3_aa: CASSLLAGGQVFF
cdr3_nt: TGTGCCAGCAGCTTACTAGCGGGAGGGCAGGTGTTCTTC

cdr3_length: 14
d_call: NA
v_call: TRBV9
clone_size: NA
j_call: TRBJ1-3
cdr3_aa: CASSVLGFGDTIYF
cdr3_nt: TGTGCCAGCAGCGTTTTAGGATTCGGAGACACCATATATTTT

cdr3_length: 13
d_call: NA
v_call: TRBV18
clone_size: few
j_call: TRBJ2-2
cdr3_aa: CATSAVRTGELFF
cdr3_nt: TGTGCCACCTCGGCCGTTCGAACAGGGGAGCTGTTTTTT

cdr3_length: 12
d_call: TRBD1
v_call: TRBV30
clone_size: NA
j_call: TRBJ2-7
cdr3_aa: CAWGQGRYEQYF
cdr3_nt: TGTGCCTGGGGACAGGGGAGGTACGAGCAGTACTTC

cdr3_length: 15
d_call: NA
v_call: TRBV7-8
clone_size: NA
j_call: TRBJ1-2
cdr3_aa: CASSSSNLMSYGYTF
cdr3_nt: TGTGCCAGCAGCTCATCTAACCTAATGAGCTATGGCTACACCTTC

cdr3_length: 17
d_call: NA
v_call: TRBV4-1
clone_size: once
j_call: TRBJ2-6
cdr3_aa: CASSHVTLTTGANVLTF
cdr3_nt: TGCGCCAGCAGCCACGTAACCCTGACGACGGGGGCCAACGTCCTGACTTTC

cdr3_length: 17
d_call: TRBD1
v_call: TRBV4-3
clone_size: NA
j_call: TRBJ2-2
cdr3_aa: CASSQAGDSLPIGELFF
cdr3_nt: TGCGCCAGCAGCCAAGCTGGGGACAGTCTACCCATCGGGGAGCTGTTTTTT

cdr3_length: 15
d_call: NA
v_call: TRBV7-2
clone_size: NA
j_call: TRBJ1-2
cdr3_aa: CASSQGGGASYGYTF
cdr3_nt: TGTGCCAGCAGCCAGGGCGGGGGGGCATCCTATGGCTACACCTTC

cdr3_length: 15
d_call: TRBD2
v_call: TRBV7-2
clone_size: NA
j_call: TRBJ2-5
cdr3_aa: CASSLDGGRQETQYF
cdr3_nt: TGTGCCAGCAGCTTAGACGGCGGGAGGCAAGAGACCCAGTACTTC

cdr3_length: 12
d_call: NA
v_call: TRBV6-1
clone_size: NA
j_call: TRBJ2-3
cdr3_aa: CASSWGADTQYF
cdr3_nt: TGTGCCAGCAGTTGGGGGGCAGATACGCAGTATTTT

cdr3_length: 15
d_call: NA
v_call: TRBV5-6
clone_size: NA
j_call: TRBJ2-3
cdr3_aa: CASSFDPKRTDTQYF
cdr3_nt: TGTGCCAGCAGCTTCGACCCAAAGCGCACAGATACGCAGTATTTT

cdr3_length: 12
d_call: NA
v_call: TRBV2
clone_size: NA
j_call: TRBJ2-7
cdr3_aa: CASGRTAYEQYF
cdr3_nt: TGTGCCAGCGGAAGGACAGCCTACGAGCAGTACTTC

cdr3_length: 15
d_call: TRBD2
v_call: TRBV18
clone_size: NA
j_call: TRBJ2-3
cdr3_aa: CASSPERGYTDTQYF
cdr3_nt: TGTGCCAGCTCACCAGAGCGGGGGTACACAGATACGCAGTATTTT

cdr3_length: 13
d_call: TRBD1
v_call: TRBV5-1
clone_size: NA
j_call: TRBJ2-7
cdr3_aa: CASSRDRADEQYF
cdr3_nt: TGCGCCAGCAGCAGGGACAGGGCAGACGAGCAGTACTTC

cdr3_length: 14
d_call: NA
v_call: TRBV4-1
clone_size: NA
j_call: TRBJ1-3
cdr3_aa: CASSPEWAGNTIYF
cdr3_nt: TGCGCCAGCAGCCCTGAATGGGCTGGAAACACCATATATTTT

cdr3_length: 17
d_call: TRBD1
v_call: TRBV4-3
clone_size: NA
j_call: TRBJ1-1
cdr3_aa: CASSPGTGGRVTTEAFF
cdr3_nt: TGCGCCAGCAGCCCGGGAACAGGGGGCAGGGTTACGACTGAAGCTTTCTTT

cdr3_length: 14
d_call: NA
v_call: TRBV18
clone_size: NA
j_call: TRBJ1-1
cdr3_aa: CASSRNRENTEAFF
cdr3_nt: TGTGCCAGCTCTCGTAACAGGGAAAACACTGAAGCTTTCTTT

cdr3_length: 15
d_call: TRBD2
v_call: TRBV11-2
clone_size: NA
j_call: TRBJ2-7
cdr3_aa: CASSRSSGGYYEQYF
cdr3_nt: TGTGCCAGCAGCCGCTCTAGCGGGGGGTACTACGAGCAGTACTTC

cdr3_length: 12
d_call: NA
v_call: TRBV19
clone_size: NA
j_call: TRBJ1-6
cdr3_aa: CASNRVNSPLHF
cdr3_nt: TGTGCCAGCAACAGGGTTAATTCACCCCTCCACTTT

cdr3_length: 15
d_call: TRBD1
v_call: TRBV30
clone_size: few
j_call: TRBJ2-7
cdr3_aa: CAWSVLQGTGYEQYF
cdr3_nt: TGTGCCTGGAGTGTACTACAGGGGACGGGCTACGAGCAGTACTTC

cdr3_length: 13
d_call: NA
v_call: TRBV9
clone_size: NA
j_call: TRBJ2-1
cdr3_aa: CASSVPPSNEQFF
cdr3_nt: TGTGCCAGCAGCGTCCCTCCGAGCAATGAGCAGTTCTTC

cdr3_length: 15
d_call: NA
v_call: TRBV28
clone_size: NA
j_call: TRBJ1-5
cdr3_aa: CASSLLTAFNQPQHF
cdr3_nt: TGTGCCAGCAGTCTCTTGACAGCTTTCAATCAGCCCCAGCATTTT

cdr3_length: 13
d_call: NA
v_call: TRBV6-5
clone_size: NA
j_call: TRBJ1-5
cdr3_aa: CASSYNRDQPQHF
cdr3_nt: TGTGCCAGCAGTTACAACAGGGATCAGCCCCAGCATTTT

cdr3_length: 16
d_call: NA
v_call: TRBV5-8
clone_size: NA
j_call: TRBJ2-5
cdr3_aa: CASRTYGGPGGETQYF
cdr3_nt: TGTGCCAGCAGGACCTACGGGGGCCCCGGAGGAGAGACCCAGTACTTC

cdr3_length: 13
d_call: NA
v_call: TRBV28
clone_size: NA
j_call: TRBJ2-7
cdr3_aa: CASSRPGGYEQYF
cdr3_nt: TGTGCCAGCAGTCGCCCCGGGGGCTACGAGCAGTACTTC

cdr3_length: 16
d_call: NA
v_call: TRBV10-1
clone_size: NA
j_call: TRBJ2-1
cdr3_aa: CASSDRTPSSYNEQFF
cdr3_nt: TGCGCCAGCAGTGATCGGACGCCCAGCTCCTACAATGAGCAGTTCTTC

cdr3_length: 14
d_call: NA
v_call: TRBV11-2
clone_size: NA
j_call: TRBJ2-7
cdr3_aa: CASSLFTKNYEQYF
cdr3_nt: TGTGCCAGCAGCTTATTTACTAAGAATTACGAGCAGTACTTC

cdr3_length: 14
d_call: NA
v_call: TRBV27
clone_size: NA
j_call: TRBJ2-5
cdr3_aa: CASRSHSPAETQYF
cdr3_nt: TGTGCCAGCAGATCCCACTCCCCGGCTGAGACCCAGTACTTC

cdr3_length: 12
d_call: NA
v_call: TRBV19
clone_size: NA
j_call: TRBJ1-2
cdr3_aa: CASTWGSGGYTF
cdr3_nt: TGTGCCAGTACGTGGGGAAGTGGGGGCTACACCTTC

cdr3_length: 16
d_call: NA
v_call: TRBV18
clone_size: NA
j_call: TRBJ2-1
cdr3_aa: CASSPAGSDNYNEQFF
cdr3_nt: TGTGCCAGCTCACCAGCGGGATCTGATAACTACAATGAGCAGTTCTTC

cdr3_length: 13
d_call: NA
v_call: TRBV7-6
clone_size: NA
j_call: TRBJ2-3
cdr3_aa: CASSFRAPDTQYF
cdr3_nt: TGTGCCAGCAGCTTTCGTGCGCCAGATACGCAGTATTTT

cdr3_length: 14
d_call: NA
v_call: TRBV7-8
clone_size: NA
j_call: TRBJ1-2
cdr3_aa: CASRRSTGAYGYTF
cdr3_nt: TGTGCCAGCCGACGTTCGACAGGAGCCTATGGCTACACCTTC

cdr3_length: 14
d_call: NA
v_call: TRBV6-5
clone_size: NA
j_call: TRBJ2-1
cdr3_aa: CASRQQSSYNEQFF
cdr3_nt: TGTGCCAGCAGGCAACAGAGCTCCTACAATGAGCAGTTCTTC

cdr3_length: 13
d_call: NA
v_call: TRBV18
clone_size: NA
j_call: TRBJ1-2
cdr3_aa: CASSPGQSSGYTF
cdr3_nt: TGTGCCAGCTCACCAGGGCAGTCCTCAGGCTACACCTTC